These 17 T cell receptor beta chains were sequenced from one sample in a study of cytomegalovirus exposure and HLA in healthy donors. The PCR used 60 Vbeta and 13 Jbeta primers. Method: immunoSEQ multiplex PCR; TCRdb's copy keeps in-frame clones and lacks some. The sample records over 75,000 clones, over 65% being singletons. Sequencing was done on a sample of PBMCs. These receptors were collected from a man in his 60s in good health and CMV-seropositive.

The J gene is TRBJ1-2, the V gene TRBV6-6, with a possible D match to TRBD1 (6 bases). The germline V gene has CDR1 MNHNY and CDR2 SVGAGI (reference sequence). V was pared by 5 bases and J by 5 bases, with 18 bases between. The CDR3 spans 15 residues. CDR3 in amino acids: CASSKGRGTFYGYTF. CDR3 bases: TGTGCCAGCAGTAAGGGCAGGGGTACTTTTTATGGCTACACCTTC.

The V call is TRBV19, the J call TRBJ2-5; possible D gene TRBD1, 5 bases. CDR3 size: 13 residues. Germline values: CDR1 LNHDA, CDR2 SQIVND (reference sequence). V lost 9 bases and J 5 bases, leaving 16 bases between the germline ends. The CDR3 spells CASKETGRETQYF. For the CDR3, the DNA is TGTGCCAGCAAAGAAACAGGACGGGAGACCCAGTACTTC.

The rearrangement joins TRBV2 to TRBJ2-5, with TRBD2 as a possible D gene (6 bases). Germline CDR1 is SNHLY and CDR2 is FYNNEI. V lost 5 bases and J 7 bases, leaving 14 bases between the germline ends. There are 13 residues in the CDR3. This CDR3 reads CASSSIAEGTQYF. The CDR3 DNA reads TGTGCCAGCAGTAGCATAGCGGAAGGGACCCAGTACTTC.

This clone was observed once. The junction does not match germline at one end; this may be a read error. The chain employs TRBV7-2 and TRBJ2-3; tentatively, D is TRBD2 (6 bases). Germline V gene sequence: CDR1 SGHTA, CDR2 FQGNSA. This CDR3 region has 16 residues. The CDR3: CAGSLDGRPSTDTQYF. The CDR3 DNA reads as TGTGCCGGCAGCTTAGACGGGAGACCTAGCACAGATACGCAGTATTTT.

This rearrangement joins TRBV5-1 to TRBJ1-4, with 7 bases that match TRBD1. The V and J ends lost 2 bases and 5 bases, in that order; junction bases with no gene match: 12. This CDR3 contains 17 residues. Germline V gene sequence: CDR1 SGHRS, CDR2 YFSETQ. As DNA, the CDR3 is TGCGCCAGCAGCTTTTCAGTATTGACAGGGAAAAATGAAAAACTGTTTTTT. It translates to CASSFSVLTGKNEKLFF. Full variable domain (remainder filled in from reference TRBV5-1 and TRBJ1-4): KAGVTQTPRYLIKTRGQQVTLSCSPISGHRSVSWYQQTPGQGLQFLFEYFSETQRNKGNFPGRFSGRQFSNSRSEMNVSTLELGDSALYLCASSFSVLTGKNEKLFFGSGTQLSVL.

The chain recombines TRBV4-2 with TRBJ2-7; 11 positions match TRBD2. V lost 4 bases and J lost 4; bases outside the gene matches: 3. The CDR3 is made up of 14 amino acids. Germline CDR1 LGHNA, CDR2 YNFKEQ. CDR3 in DNA: TGTGCCAGCAGCCTGGGACTAGCGGCTTACGAGCAGTACTTC. This translates into CASSLGLAAYEQYF.

This chain connects TRBV6-6 to TRBJ2-3, with no clear D. CDR1 and CDR2 from the germline V gene are MNHNY and SVGAGI (reference sequence). This CDR3 comprises 13 residues. V was trimmed by 6 bases and J by 1 base, leaving 8 bases between them. The CDR3 loop reads CASSKRGTDTQYF. The CDR3 DNA sequence: TGTGCCAGCAGCAAGCGCGGCACAGATACGCAGTATTTT.

The chain couples TRBV2 to TRBJ2-1, with TRBD2 matching 15 bases. Per germline, CDR1 SNHLY and CDR2 FYNNEI. This CDR3 is 15 amino acids long. V lost 5 bases and J lost 9; bases outside the gene matches: 5. CDR3 protein: CASSHGLAGGPEQFF. CDR3 nucleotide sequence: TGTGCCAGCAGTCATGGACTAGCGGGGGGGCCTGAGCAGTTCTTC.

In regard to this clone: A read error may produce the germline difference seen at one junction end. The chain recombines TRBV7-6 with TRBJ2-3; 8 positions agree with TRBD2. CDR1 SGHVS and CDR2 FNYEAQ come from the germline V gene. This CDR3 has 18 amino acids. The CDR3 is CASSPQLGTSGSTDTQCF. Written as DNA, the CDR3 is TGTGCCAGCAGTCCCCAACTCGGAACTAGCGGTAGCACAGATACGCAGTGTTTT.

The chain recombines TRBV6-1 with TRBJ2-2; D might be TRBD2 (6 bases). This CDR3 comprises 15 residues. Trimming took 4 bases from V and 2 from J, leaving 11 bases between them. The germline V gene has CDR1 MNHNS and CDR2 SASEGT. Written as DNA, the CDR3 is TGTGCCAGCAGTGTTGCGGGGCCCAACACCGGGGAGCTGTTTTTT. Translating it yields CASSVAGPNTGELFF.

CDR3 protein: CASSTMGRGGIPYEQYF. CDR3 nucleotide sequence: TGTGCCAGCAGTACTATGGGGAGGGGAGGGATCCCCTACGAGCAGTACTTC. The chain is built from TRBV28 and TRBJ2-7; TRBD2 aligns across 7 bases. V gave up 5 bases and J gave up 2 bases; unmatched junction bases: 15. The CDR3 is made up of 17 amino acids. Germline CDR1 is MDHEN and CDR2 is SYDVKM.

The chain links TRBV29-1 to TRBJ2-7, with 10 nucleotides matching TRBD1. This CDR3 contains 17 residues. Germline V gene sequence: CDR1 SQVTM, CDR2 ANQGSEA. Losses at the gene ends were 7 bases for V and 2 bases for J; bases not matched to a gene: 17. Written as DNA, the CDR3 is TGCAGCGCTACCCGGTGGGTCGGGGGGACAGGGGCCTACGAGCAGTACTTC. It yields the protein CSATRWVGGTGAYEQYF.

V is TRBV7-9 and J is TRBJ2-5; the D gene is possibly TRBD1 (6 bases). Trimming shortened V by 5 bases and J by 2 bases, and 12 bases separated the two germline ends. Germline-derived CDR1 and CDR2 are SEHNR and FQNEAQ (reference sequence). This CDR3 has 14 residues. This CDR3 is CASSPRGPQETQYF. The CDR3 nucleotides are TGTGCCAGCAGCCCCAGGGGACCGCAAGAGACCCAGTACTTC.

The V call is TRBV27, the J call TRBJ1-5, with D possibly matching TRBD1 (5 bases). V shed 5 bases and J shed 4 bases, with 18 bases lying between them. The CDR3 is 16 amino acids. The germline V gene encodes CDR1 MNHEY and CDR2 SMNVEV (reference sequence). CDR3 DNA: TGTGCCAGCAGTACCGGTGGGGCCTTTGGGAATCAGCCCCAGCATTTT. Its translation is CASSTGGAFGNQPQHF.

The V and J genes are TRBV19 and TRBJ2-1, with D maybe TRBD2 (7 bases). Germline values: CDR1 LNHDA, CDR2 SQIVND (reference sequence). This CDR3 comprises 16 residues. V was pared by 10 bases and J by 3 bases, with 22 bases between. Here the CDR3 reads CATKGGGPVYYNEQFF. Here the CDR3 DNA reads TGTGCCACCAAAGGGGGGGGCCCCGTCTACTACAATGAGCAGTTCTTC.

This clone has a handful of counts. The V gene is TRBV9, the J gene TRBJ2-2, with D unclear. V lost 0 bases to trimming and J lost 8 bases, with 5 bases between them. The CDR3 loop spans 12 amino acids. Germline V gives CDR1 SGDLS, CDR2 YYNGEE. The CDR3 region has the DNA TGTGCCAGCAGCGTAGGGAGAGGGGAGCTGTTTTTT. It specifies CASSVGRGELFF.

The gene calls are TRBV6-6 and TRBJ1-1, with 7 bases matching TRBD1. The CDR3 spans 16 residues. The ends lost 6 bases at V and 11 bases at J; junction bases unmatched: 21. Germline CDR1 MNHNY, CDR2 SVGAGI (reference sequence). CDR3 in DNA: TGTGCCAGCAGCCAGTATATCGCGGCAGCCGAGGGGGCCGCTTTCTTT. This translates into CASSQYIAAAEGAAFF.